This T cell receptor beta chain was identified during a study of blood T cell repertoires in COVID-19. For the study at large: Sites in the United States, Italy and Spain provided acute and convalescent COVID-19 samples. PBMCs, B-cell-depleted T cells, or T cells provided the cDNA or gDNA that made up the material.

Authors' analysis steps: Amplification of reference gene primers provided the estimated nucleated cell counts. Produced via immunoSEQ multiplex PCR; TCRdb's table is partial and in-frame only. Clonal size and the V and J genes are those of that table, whereas D and trimming came from the DNA. Here the sample spans some 120,000 clones, approximately 83% being singletons. Trimming left V 5 bases short and J 0 bases short, with 14 bases between. CDR1 and CDR2 from the germline V gene are MDHEN and SYDVKM. The CDR3 totals 16 residues. The receptor was derived from a man at least 80 years old with active or convalescent COVID-19. The chain recombines TRBV28 with TRBJ1-5; tentatively, D is TRBD1 (6 bases). The material sequenced was peripheral blood. CDR3: CASSPWTAYSNQPQHF. The CDR3 DNA reads TGTGCCAGCAGTCCCTGGACAGCTTATAGCAATCAGCCCCAGCATTTT. The whole variable domain, remainder taken from reference TRBV28 and TRBJ1-5, is DVKVTQSSRYLVKRTGEKVFLECVQDMDHENMFWYRQDPGLGLRLIYFSYDVKMKEKGDIPEGYSVSREKKERFSLILESASTNQTSMYLCASSPWTAYSNQPQHFGDGTRLSIL.